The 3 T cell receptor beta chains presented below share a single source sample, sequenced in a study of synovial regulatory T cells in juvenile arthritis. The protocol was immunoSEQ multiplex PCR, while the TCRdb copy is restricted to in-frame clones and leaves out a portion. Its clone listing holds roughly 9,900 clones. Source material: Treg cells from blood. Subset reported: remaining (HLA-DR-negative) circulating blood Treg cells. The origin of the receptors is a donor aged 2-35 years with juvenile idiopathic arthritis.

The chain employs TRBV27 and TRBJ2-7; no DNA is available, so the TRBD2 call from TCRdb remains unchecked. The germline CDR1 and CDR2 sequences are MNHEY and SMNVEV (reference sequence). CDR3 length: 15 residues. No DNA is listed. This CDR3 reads CASSFTPSGMVKQYF.

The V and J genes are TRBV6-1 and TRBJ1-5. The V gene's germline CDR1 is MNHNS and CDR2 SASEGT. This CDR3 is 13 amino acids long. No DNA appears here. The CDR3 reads CASSEAGGQPQHF.

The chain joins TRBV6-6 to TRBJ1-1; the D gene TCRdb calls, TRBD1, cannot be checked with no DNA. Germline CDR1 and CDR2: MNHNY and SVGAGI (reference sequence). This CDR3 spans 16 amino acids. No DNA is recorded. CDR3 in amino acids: CASSPDRGYQNTEAFF.